This is a list of T cell receptor beta chains from one sample in a study of tumor-infiltrating lymphocytes in primary liver carcinoma. TCRdb reprocessed the multiplex PCR reads via MiXCR and lists one record per CDR3 protein. The sample shows fewer than 85,000 distinct CDR3 sequences, roughly 69% of them seen only once. Source material: tumor-adjacent normal liver tissue. The receptor source for this set is a man aged 35 to 55 with primary liver carcinoma and hepatitis B virus infection. CDR3s include the opening cysteine and the closing phenylalanine or tryptophan. The D gene is left open where the match is weak. Size values are once, few and many counts, or a class for expanded clones, and some rows have none.

>TRBV11-2|TRBJ2-3|NA|NA
TGTGCCAGCAGCTTAAGTAGGGCTAGTAGCACAGATACGCAGTATTTT
CASSLSRASSTDTQYF
>TRBV6-6|TRBJ2-7|NA|NA
TGTGCCAGCAGTTACTCTGGCAGGTTCGGCGAGCAGTACTTC
CASSYSGRFGEQYF
>TRBV28|TRBJ1-2|TRBD1|many
TGTGCCAGCAGCCTCGTGGCAGGGGGGTATGGCTACACCTTC
CASSLVAGGYGYTF
>TRBV28|TRBJ2-7|NA|NA
TGTGCCAGCAGTAGGGGACGGCGCGATTCCTACAAGCAGTACTTC
CASSRGRRDSYKQYF
>TRBV7-8|TRBJ2-1|NA|NA
TGTGCCAGCAGTCCGCTTGGAGGCTCAGCGGTCCCCTACAATGAGCAGTTCTTT
CASSPLGGSAVPYNEQFF
>TRBV4-2|TRBJ2-1|NA|NA
TGTGCCAACAGACTAGGGCATAGCGACAATGAGCAGTTCTTC
CANRLGHSDNEQFF
>TRBV18|TRBJ2-3|TRBD2|few
TGTGCCAGCTCCTTCGGACTAGCGGGCACAGATACGCAGTATTTT
CASSFGLAGTDTQYF
>TRBV6-1|TRBJ1-5|NA|once
TGTGCCACCGGGATAGTGAATAGCAATCAACCCCAGCATTTT
CATGIVNSNQPQHF
>TRBV5-6|TRBJ2-5|NA|NA
TGTGCCAGTAGCGTGGATGAGACCCAGTACTTC
CASSVDETQYF
>TRBV6-1|TRBJ2-1|NA|NA
TGTGCCAGCGATAAAAGGGACGGAAACAATGATCAGTTCTTC
CASDKRDGNNDQFF
>TRBV11-2|TRBJ2-1|NA|NA
TGTGCCAGCAGCTCAGAGTTGGGGGATCCATACTATGAGCAGTTCTTC
CASSSELGDPYYEQFF
>TRBV11-2|TRBJ2-7|NA|medium-sized
TGTGCCAGCAGCTTAGGTCCTAAGCTAACCTACGAGCAGTACTTC
CASSLGPKLTYEQYF
>TRBV29-1|TRBJ2-5|NA|NA
TGCAGGGTTGAAGCCTCGGTACAAGAGACCCAATACTTC
CRVEASVQETQYF
>TRBV7-8|TRBJ2-1|NA|NA
TGTACCAGCAGCTCTGACTTCGGCGGCACTTACAATGAGCAGTTCTTC
CTSSSDFGGTYNEQFF
>TRBV5-4|TRBJ2-1|TRBD2|few
TGTGCCAGTAGTCCCGGACTAGCGGACTACAATGAGCAGTTCTTC
CASSPGLADYNEQFF
>TRBV6-5|TRBJ2-3|TRBD1|NA
TGTGCCAGCAGTTACTCCCCGGACAGGGTAGATACGCAGTATTTC
CASSYSPDRVDTQYF
>TRBV29-1|TRBJ2-2|NA|NA
TGCAGCGTTATAAAGGACCCTCGATTGGGGGAGCTGTTTTTT
CSVIKDPRLGELFF
>TRBV6-2/TRBV6-3|TRBJ2-7|TRBD1|many
TGTGCCGGCAGTTACGGAGGGGACAGGGTTAGGTCGTCGCAGTACTTC
CAGSYGGDRVRSSQYF
>TRBV14|TRBJ2-1|TRBD1|many
TGTGCCAGCAGCCATCGGGACAGGGTCTACAATGAGCAGTTCTTC
CASSHRDRVYNEQFF
>TRBV21-1|TRBJ2-7|NA|few
TGTGCCAGCAGCAAAGTCAAGGACAGGGGTAGAAATCACTTC
CASSKVKDRGRNHF